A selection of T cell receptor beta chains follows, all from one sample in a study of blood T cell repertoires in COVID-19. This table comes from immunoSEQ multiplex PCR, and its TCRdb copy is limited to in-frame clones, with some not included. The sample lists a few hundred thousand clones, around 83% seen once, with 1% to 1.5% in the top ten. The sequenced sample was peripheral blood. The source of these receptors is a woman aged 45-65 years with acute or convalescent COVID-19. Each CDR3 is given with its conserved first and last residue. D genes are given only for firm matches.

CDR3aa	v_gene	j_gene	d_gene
CASSATDRETQYF	TRBV5-6	TRBJ2-5	NA
CASSTRTGSGELFF	TRBV9	TRBJ2-2	NA
CASSYRGIEAFF	TRBV12-3/TRBV12-4	TRBJ1-1	TRBD1
CASSESSGSGDTQYF	TRBV6-1	TRBJ2-3	TRBD2
CASSLDGREPQHF	TRBV5-4	TRBJ1-5	NA
CANHRGGNEKLFF	TRBV2	TRBJ1-4	TRBD1
CASSPRDNPHYEKLFF	TRBV3-1/TRBV3-2	TRBJ1-4	NA
CASSISGPSTDTQYF	TRBV19	TRBJ2-3	NA
CASSSGLVIFQETQYF	TRBV5-5	TRBJ2-5	TRBD2
CSVTTEPRRETQYF	TRBV29-1	TRBJ2-5	NA
CASSQDQYGYTF	TRBV3-1/TRBV3-2	TRBJ1-2	NA
CASSLEARGAGNTIYF	TRBV7-8	TRBJ1-3	NA
CASRVLGDTGELFF	TRBV7-3	TRBJ2-2	NA
CASSVVANEKLFF	TRBV2	TRBJ1-4	NA
CASSIAGRGNTEAFF	TRBV19	TRBJ1-1	NA
CASSDYKVGQGSYEQYF	TRBV19	TRBJ2-7	TRBD1
CASSPGTGRTEAFF	TRBV5-4	TRBJ1-1	TRBD1
CASRRLLADTQYF	TRBV7-3	TRBJ2-3	NA
CASSPLPSSYNEQFF	TRBV3-1/TRBV3-2	TRBJ2-1	NA
CASSQVRYNEQFF	TRBV3-1/TRBV3-2	TRBJ2-1	NA
CAWSLPWTGGDTQYF	TRBV30	TRBJ2-3	TRBD1
CATSGNWADSYNEQFF	TRBV24-1	TRBJ2-1	NA
CASTSDPETGGSMNTEAFF	TRBV19	TRBJ1-1	TRBD1
CASSAGTDYGYTF	TRBV7-9	TRBJ1-2	TRBD1
CASSIQQASTEAFF	TRBV19	TRBJ1-1	NA
CASSSPGGPETQYF	TRBV3-1/TRBV3-2	TRBJ2-5	NA
CSVVWGDQPQHF	TRBV29-1	TRBJ1-5	NA
CASSFSIEQYF	TRBV6-2/TRBV6-3	TRBJ2-7	NA
CASSSRGRDLDGYTF	TRBV7-9	TRBJ1-2	NA
CASSFWGGTVMNTEAFF	TRBV5-1	TRBJ1-1	NA
CASSEGTGYGYTF	TRBV6-1	TRBJ1-2	TRBD1
CASGRGQANTGELFF	TRBV5-1	TRBJ2-2	TRBD1
CASSARDSTYEQYF	TRBV5-1	TRBJ2-7	TRBD1
CASSSPGAGNTGELFF	TRBV11-2	TRBJ2-2	TRBD2
CASSLVPPREVSYNEQFF	TRBV5-1	TRBJ2-1	TRBD2
CASRPPRGSTEAFF	TRBV6-5	TRBJ1-1	NA
CASSHLGTGGEAGNTIYF	TRBV18	TRBJ1-3	TRBD1
CASAPRASGNVRLFF	TRBV12-5	TRBJ2-2	TRBD2
CASSAQGANTGELFF	TRBV7-3	TRBJ2-2	TRBD1
CASSPGQGAFGELFF	TRBV5-1	TRBJ2-2	TRBD1
CASSLSGRNSPLHF	TRBV14	TRBJ1-6	NA